The T cell receptor (beta chain) under discussion was sequenced for a study of blood T cell repertoires in COVID-19. Study background: Collection of acute and convalescent COVID-19 samples took place in the United States, Italy and Spain.

The repertoire was sequenced with immunoSEQ multiplex PCR; TCRdb's copy has only in-frame clones and lacks some. The repertoire holds about 100,000 clones, with roughly 87% as singletons. CDR1 and CDR2 from the germline V gene are MGHRA and YSYEKL. The CDR3 length is 16 residues. The V gene end was trimmed by 3 bases and the J gene end by 7 bases; junction bases not matched to a gene: 10. The sequenced sample consisted of peripheral blood. The chain employs TRBV4-1 and TRBJ2-1, with 9 nucleotides matching TRBD1. The receptor's source is an older woman with acute or convalescent COVID-19. The chain's CDR3 is CASSQPLGQGRNEQFF. CDR3 sequence (DNA): TGCGCCAGCAGCCAGCCGCTAGGACAGGGGAGGAATGAGCAGTTCTTC.